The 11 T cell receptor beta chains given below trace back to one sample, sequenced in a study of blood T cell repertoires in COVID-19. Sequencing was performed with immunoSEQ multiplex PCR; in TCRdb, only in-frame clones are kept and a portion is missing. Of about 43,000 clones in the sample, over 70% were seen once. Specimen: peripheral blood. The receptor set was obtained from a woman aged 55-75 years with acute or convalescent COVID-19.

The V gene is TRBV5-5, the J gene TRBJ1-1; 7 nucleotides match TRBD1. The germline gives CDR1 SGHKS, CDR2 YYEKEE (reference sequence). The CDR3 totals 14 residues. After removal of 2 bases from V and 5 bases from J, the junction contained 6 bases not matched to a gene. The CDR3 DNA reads TGTGCCAGCAGCTTAGACAGGGTGTGGACTGAAGCTTTCTTT. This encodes CASSLDRVWTEAFF.

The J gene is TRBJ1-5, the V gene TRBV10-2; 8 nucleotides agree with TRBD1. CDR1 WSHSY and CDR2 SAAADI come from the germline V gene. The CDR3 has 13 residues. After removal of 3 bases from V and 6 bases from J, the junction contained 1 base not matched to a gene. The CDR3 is CASSEQGVQPQHF. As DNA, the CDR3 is TGCGCCAGCAGTGAACAGGGGGTTCAGCCCCAGCATTTT.

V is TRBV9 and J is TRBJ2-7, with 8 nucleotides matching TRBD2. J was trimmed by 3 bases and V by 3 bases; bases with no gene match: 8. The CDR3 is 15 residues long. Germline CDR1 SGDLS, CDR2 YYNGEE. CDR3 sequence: CASSGSAGANYEQYF. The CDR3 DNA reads TGTGCCAGCAGCGGATCAGCGGGGGCTAACTACGAGCAGTACTTC.

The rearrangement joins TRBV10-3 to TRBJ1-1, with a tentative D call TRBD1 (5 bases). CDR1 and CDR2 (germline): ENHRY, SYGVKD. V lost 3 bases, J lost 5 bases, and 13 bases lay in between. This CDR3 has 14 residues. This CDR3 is CAISDEGDGTEAFF. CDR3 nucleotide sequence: TGTGCCATCAGTGATGAAGGGGATGGGACTGAAGCTTTCTTT.

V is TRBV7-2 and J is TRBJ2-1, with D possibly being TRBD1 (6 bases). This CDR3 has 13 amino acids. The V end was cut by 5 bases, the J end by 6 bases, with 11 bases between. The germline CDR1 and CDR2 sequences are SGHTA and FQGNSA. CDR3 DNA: TGTGCCAGCAGCGCGGGCAGGGGCAATGAGCAGTTCTTC. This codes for CASSAGRGNEQFF.

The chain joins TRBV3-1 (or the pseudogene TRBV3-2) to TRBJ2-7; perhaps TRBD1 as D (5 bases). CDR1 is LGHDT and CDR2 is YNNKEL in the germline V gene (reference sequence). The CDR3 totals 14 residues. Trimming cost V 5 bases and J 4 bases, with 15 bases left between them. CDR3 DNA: TGTGCCAGCAGCTTGGACACGAACGTTTACGAGCAGTACTTC. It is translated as CASSLDTNVYEQYF.

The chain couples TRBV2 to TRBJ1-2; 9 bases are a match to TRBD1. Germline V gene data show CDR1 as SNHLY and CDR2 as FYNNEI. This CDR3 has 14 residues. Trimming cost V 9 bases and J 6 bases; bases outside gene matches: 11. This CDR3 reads CARGNTGGADGYTF. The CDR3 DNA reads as TGTGCCAGGGGAAATACAGGGGGCGCAGATGGCTACACCTTC.

In nucleotides, the CDR3 is TGCGCCAGCAGCTTGGCCGGGTCAGTCCGGGAAAAACTGTTTTTT. Translating gives CASSLAGSVREKLFF. The V gene is TRBV5-1, the J gene TRBJ1-4; D ambiguous. V was clipped by 0 bases and J by 8 bases, with 14 bases between them. The germline CDR1 and CDR2 sequences are SGHRS and YFSETQ. The CDR3 has 15 amino acids.

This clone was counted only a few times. CDR3 sequence (DNA): TGTGCCAGCAGGGGGCGAGATAACACTGAAGCTTTCTTT. Amino acids: CASRGRDNTEAFF. The chain is built from TRBV7-9 and TRBJ1-1, with a possible D match to TRBD1 (5 bases). CDR3 length: 13 residues. The germline V gene has CDR1 SEHNR and CDR2 FQNEAQ (reference sequence). The V gene lost 6 bases and the J gene lost 2 bases, with 10 bases spanning the gap.

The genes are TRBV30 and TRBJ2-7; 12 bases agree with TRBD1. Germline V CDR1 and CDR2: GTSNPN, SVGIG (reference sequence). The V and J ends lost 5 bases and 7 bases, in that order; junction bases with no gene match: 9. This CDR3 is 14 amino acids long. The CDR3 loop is CAWHPGQGAGEQYF. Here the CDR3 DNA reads TGTGCCTGGCATCCGGGACAGGGGGCCGGGGAGCAGTACTTC.

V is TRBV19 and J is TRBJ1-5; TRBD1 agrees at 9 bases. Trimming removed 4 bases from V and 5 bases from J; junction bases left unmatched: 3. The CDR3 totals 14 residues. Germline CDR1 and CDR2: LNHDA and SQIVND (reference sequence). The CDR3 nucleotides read TGTGCCAGTAGTAGGGGACAGGGTCATCAGCCCCAGCATTTT. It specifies CASSRGQGHQPQHF.